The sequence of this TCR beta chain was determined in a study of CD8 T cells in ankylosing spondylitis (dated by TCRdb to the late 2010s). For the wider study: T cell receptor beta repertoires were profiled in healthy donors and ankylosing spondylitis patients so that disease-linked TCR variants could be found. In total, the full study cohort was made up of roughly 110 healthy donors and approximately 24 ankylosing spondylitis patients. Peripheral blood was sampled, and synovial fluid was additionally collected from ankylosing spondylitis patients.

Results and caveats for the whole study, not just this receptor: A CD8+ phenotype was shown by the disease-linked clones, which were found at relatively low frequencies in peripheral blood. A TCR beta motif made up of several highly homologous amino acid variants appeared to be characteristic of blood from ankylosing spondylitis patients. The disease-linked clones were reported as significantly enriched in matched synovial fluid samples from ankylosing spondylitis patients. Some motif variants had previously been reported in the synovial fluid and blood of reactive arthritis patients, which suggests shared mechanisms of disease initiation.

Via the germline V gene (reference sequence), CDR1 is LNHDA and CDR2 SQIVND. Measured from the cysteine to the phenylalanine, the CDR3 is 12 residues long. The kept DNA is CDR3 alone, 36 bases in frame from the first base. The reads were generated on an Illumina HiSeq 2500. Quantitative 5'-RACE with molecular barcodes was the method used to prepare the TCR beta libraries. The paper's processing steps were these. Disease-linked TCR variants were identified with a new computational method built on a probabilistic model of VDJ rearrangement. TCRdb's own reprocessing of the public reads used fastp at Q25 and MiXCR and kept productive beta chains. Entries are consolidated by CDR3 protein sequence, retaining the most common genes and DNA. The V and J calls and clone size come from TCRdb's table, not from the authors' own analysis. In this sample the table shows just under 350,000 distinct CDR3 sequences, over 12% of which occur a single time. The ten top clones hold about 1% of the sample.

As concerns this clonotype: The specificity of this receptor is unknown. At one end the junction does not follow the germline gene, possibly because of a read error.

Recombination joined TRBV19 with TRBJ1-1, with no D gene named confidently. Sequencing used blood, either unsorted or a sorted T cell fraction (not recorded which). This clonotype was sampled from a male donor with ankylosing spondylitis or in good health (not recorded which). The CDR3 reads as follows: CACSMRRSEAFF. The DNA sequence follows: TGTGCCTGTAGTATGAGGAGGAGTGAAGCTTTCTTT.